What follows describes a single TCR beta chain. Its cognate antigen has yet to be identified. The record has no base qualities; no much larger clone is one base away. Sequenced on an Illumina NovaSeq 6000. TCRalpha and TCRbeta cDNA libraries were constructed by 5'RACE with constant-segment primers, with sample barcodes and unique molecular identifiers being introduced. RNA was extracted from every sample with Trizol reagent. Library amplification was performed in two PCR steps, and a second sample barcode and Illumina TruSeq adapters were introduced in the second step. Sequencing of libraries was performed on an Illumina NovaSeq with 2 x 150 bp paired-end reads. Turning to the authors' computational methods: The reads were demultiplexed and collapsed into UMI-guided consensus sequences using migec v1.2.7. Using mixcr v2.1.11, the UMI consensuses were aligned to TRA and TRB V and J templates and assembled into clonotypes. Expanded or contracted clonotypes were those called significant by both edgeR and NoisET, with noise models trained on biological replicates. edgeR calls used a false discovery rate-adjusted p below 0.01 and a log2 fold-change threshold of 1. As an exploratory analysis of dynamics, max-normalized trajectories of the 1000 most abundant clonotypes were examined with PCA combined with hierarchical clustering. Separately sequenced CD4+ and CD8+ repertoires were used to assign a CD4 or CD8 phenotype to each responding clone. In-frame beta chains were kept once TCRdb had trimmed the public reads at Q25 with fastp and called clones with MiXCR. Identical CDR3 protein sequences are pooled into one entry, listed with their most common genes and DNA. TCRdb, not the original authors, processed these V and J calls. The sample table contains approximately 89,000 distinct CDR3 sequences; only one count was recorded for 9.5% to 15% of them. The ten largest clonotypes hold around 41% of the sample.

The data stem from a study of T-cell memory formation after mild COVID-19 (dated by TCRdb to the early 2020s). About the full investigation: TCR sequence clusters from the two donors were found to be largely donor specific. T-cell clones expanding and contracting after mild COVID-19 in a couple of donors were tracked by longitudinal TCRalpha and TCRbeta repertoire sequencing. The cohort was made up of two young adult volunteers, one female and one male, who were previously healthy.

Ficoll-Paque density gradient centrifugation was used to isolate PBMCs. Including the terminal cysteine and phenylalanine, the CDR3 comprises 13 residues. Only the CDR3 portion is preserved as DNA: 39 bases, with reading frame beginning at the first base. From the germline V gene, CDR1 is SQVTM and CDR2 is ANQGSEA. A distance of 9 bases separates the germline ends of V and J, which lose 0 bases and 3 bases respectively. Broad study findings and their caveats: Only a couple of mild cases were covered by the study, and larger cohorts that include severe cases with pre-infection samples were considered necessary. Some responding clones were detected in pre-infection memory, which suggested that pre-existing cross-reactive memory T cells had joined the SARS-CoV-2 response. Clones contracting from day 15 to 85 had balanced CD4/CD8 phenotypes, while a second wave expanding from day 15 to 37 was biased towards CD4+. Contracting CD4+ clones appeared mostly in the CM and EM memory subsets, whereas CD8+ clones were enriched in EMRA. The second-wave clones that peaked on day 37 were not confirmed to be SARS-CoV-2 specific.

Sequences were obtained from PBMCs or a T cell subset sorted from them (not recorded which). This sequence was found in a man younger than 30 who had mild COVID-19 (a few samples of this study predate the infection). The sample titles of this study are shuffled in the database, so cell type and time point are left out; the donor was told from shared clones. The sequence joins TRBV29-1 to TRBJ2-7; matching of 6 bases hints at TRBD1 as the D gene. The DNA sequence is as follows: TGCAGCGTTGAAGATACAGGGCTCTACGAGCAGTACTTC. It codes for CSVEDTGLYEQYF.